The 30 T cell receptor beta chains below were found in one sample sequenced in a study of T cell responses to AZD1222 COVID-19 vaccine listed by TCRdb under 2021. Receptor amplification or capture employed the immunoSEQ multiplex PCR assay. TCRdb took this table from immuneACCESS and kept in-frame rearrangements with V and J called. Such tables lack part of the clones; where checked against another copy, unresolved V genes explain under half of the gap, and the rest is unexplained. This sample gives about 150,000 clones in total; roughly nine tenths of them show up just once. The ten largest clones add up to 2.5% to 4% of the sample. The meaning of the sample's time point label: about 28 days (+/-7) after the second vaccine dose. Here the sequenced sample was peripheral blood, taken 28 days after the second AZD1222 dose. Receptor source: an adult who received the AZD1222 COVID-19 vaccine.

This clone was counted only a few times. The CDR3 reads CACSQRGDSYEQYF. As DNA, the CDR3 is TGTGCCTGTTCCCAGCGCGGGGACTCCTACGAGCAGTACTTC. The chain carries TRBV30 and TRBJ2-7; D is perhaps TRBD2 (6 bases). This CDR3 has 14 residues. Between the trimmed V and J ends, which lost 6 bases and 0 bases, there was a span of 15 bases. Germline CDR1 GTSNPN, CDR2 SVGIG (reference sequence).

The gene calls are TRBV29-1 and TRBJ1-1; D may be TRBD1 (6 bases). Germline V gives CDR1 SQVTM, CDR2 ANQGSEA. The CDR3 sequence is 12 residues long. Trimming took 7 bases from V and 0 from J, leaving 9 bases between them. CDR3 DNA sequence: TGCAGCGCACAGGGTATGAACACTGAAGCTTTCTTT. Protein sequence: CSAQGMNTEAFF.

The chain combines TRBV7-9 with TRBJ2-7, with D unresolved. The CDR3 is made up of 12 amino acids. Germline CDR1 and CDR2: SEHNR and FQNEAQ (reference sequence). Trimming stripped 5 bases from V and 1 base from J, with 6 bases between. The CDR3 DNA follows: TGTGCCAGCAGCCCAACTTCCTACGAGCAGTACTTC. It yields the protein CASSPTSYEQYF.

The rearrangement links TRBV24-1 to TRBJ1-5; D gene ambiguous. Germline V gives CDR1 KGHDR, CDR2 SFDVKD. The CDR3 covers 13 residues. Deletions cut 8 bases from V and 4 bases from J, with 11 bases between. CDR3: CATNAQPNQPQHF. CDR3 nucleotide sequence: TGTGCCACCAATGCCCAACCTAATCAGCCCCAGCATTTT.

This chain links TRBV7-2 with TRBJ2-2; TRBD1 agrees at 7 bases. There are 13 residues in the CDR3. The V segment lost 6 bases and the J segment 9 bases; nucleotides outside the gene matches: 7. Germline values: CDR1 SGHTA, CDR2 FQGNSA. The DNA for the CDR3 is TGTGCCAGCAGTACAGGGGTCAGGAGGGAGCTGTTTTTT. Protein product: CASSTGVRRELFF.

In its sample, this clone was seen once. The chain uses TRBV19 and TRBJ1-4; D gene ambiguous. This CDR3 contains 13 residues. Germline V gene data show CDR1 as LNHDA and CDR2 as SQIVND (reference sequence). Trimming pared 8 bases from V and 0 bases from J, leaving 7 bases between. The CDR3 DNA is TGTGCCAGTGGGGATGCAACTAATGAAAAACTGTTTTTT. Residues: CASGDATNEKLFF. Based on the CDR3 plus reference TRBV19 and TRBJ1-4, the full variable domain is DGGITQSPKYLFRKEGQNVTLSCEQNLNHDAMYWYRQDPGQGLRLIYYSQIVNDFQKGDIAEGYSVSREKKESFPLTVTSAQKNPTAFYLCASGDATNEKLFFGSGTQLSVL.

J is TRBJ1-1 and V is TRBV29-1; D gene unclear. V dropped 2 bases and J dropped 1 base, with 8 bases sitting between them. Germline V lookup: CDR1 SQVTM, CDR2 ANQGSEA. The CDR3 length is 13 residues. CDR3 region: CSVEPSTNTEAFF. The CDR3 DNA follows: TGCAGCGTTGAACCCTCAACGAACACTGAAGCTTTCTTT.

The J gene is TRBJ1-2, the V gene TRBV27; D gene ambiguous. This CDR3 region has 14 residues. The germline V and J ends were trimmed by 8 bases and 10 bases, with 23 bases remaining between them. CDR1 and CDR2 (germline): MNHEY, SMNVEV (reference sequence). CDR3 loop: CASLPYSEAAAYTF. The CDR3 region has the DNA TGTGCCAGCCTCCCGTATTCTGAGGCAGCTGCCTACACCTTC.

The chain joins TRBV3-1 (or the pseudogene TRBV3-2) to TRBJ2-7; 7 bases line up with TRBD1. Germline lookup yields CDR1 LGHDT and CDR2 YNNKEL (reference sequence). The CDR3 covers 13 residues. V shed 8 bases, J shed 4 bases, and the junction held 8 bases outside the gene matches. In DNA, the CDR3 is TGTGCCAGCGGCTACAGGGGAAAGTACGAGCAGTACTTC. Protein product: CASGYRGKYEQYF.

V gene TRBV20-1 combines with J gene TRBJ2-1; a weak D match, TRBD2 (6 bases). Germline V gene data show CDR1 as DFQATT and CDR2 as SNEGSKA (reference sequence). Trimming took 3 bases from V and 6 from J, leaving 12 bases between them. The CDR3 loop spans 13 amino acids. CDR3 in amino acids: CSASWFSGNEQFF. In DNA, the CDR3 is TGCAGTGCTAGTTGGTTTAGCGGCAATGAGCAGTTCTTC.

The chain employs TRBV24-1 and TRBJ2-5; TRBD1 might be the D (5 bases). The CDR3 has 12 residues. Germline V gives CDR1 KGHDR, CDR2 SFDVKD. With 9 bases removed from V and 0 bases from J, the gap between germline ends came to 7 bases. This CDR3 reads CATSGNQETQYF. CDR3 DNA sequence: TGTGCCACCTCAGGGAACCAAGAGACCCAGTACTTC.

The chain carries TRBV4-1 and TRBJ2-2; TRBD2 matches at 11 bases. In germline, CDR1 is MGHRA, CDR2 YSYEKL. The CDR3 runs 17 residues. With V trimmed by 0 bases and J by 6 bases, 6 bases remained unmatched. CDR3 region: CASSQDKGLAGPGELFF. Here the CDR3 DNA reads TGCGCCAGCAGCCAAGATAAAGGACTAGCGGGTCCCGGGGAGCTGTTTTTT.

This chain links TRBV19 with TRBJ1-2; D is possibly TRBD1 (5 bases). The germline CDR1 and CDR2 sequences are LNHDA and SQIVND (reference sequence). Trimming took off 3 bases at V and 0 bases at J, with 14 bases between the two ends. The CDR3 length is 16 residues. CDR3 in DNA: TGTGCCAGTAGTATGAGGAGGGGTAAAGCTAACTATGGCTACACCTTC. Translation: CASSMRRGKANYGYTF.

This clone was seen once. The V call is TRBV10-2, the J call TRBJ1-2, with a possible D match to TRBD1 (5 bases). From germline, CDR1 is WSHSY and CDR2 SAAADI. This CDR3 has 15 amino acids. V was shortened by 6 bases and J by 0 bases, with 14 bases between the two germline ends. The CDR3 coding sequence is TGCGCCAGCAGGGGGGACGGCCCTACTAACTATGGCTACACCTTC. Translated: CASRGDGPTNYGYTF.

The V call is TRBV7-8, the J call TRBJ1-1, with a possible D match to TRBD1 (5 bases). The germline V and J ends were trimmed by 5 bases and 6 bases, with 16 bases remaining between them. Germline V gene lookup returns CDR1 SGHVS and CDR2 FQNEAQ. The CDR3 runs to 14 residues. The CDR3 loop is CASSPRDEPAEAFF. CDR3 bases: TGTGCCAGCAGCCCCCGGGACGAGCCCGCTGAAGCTTTCTTT.

The CDR3 region is CASSQGWETGELFF. CDR3 bases: TGTGCCAGCAGCCAGGGGTGGGAAACCGGGGAGCTGTTTTTT. This chain links TRBV6-5 with TRBJ2-2; tentative D call: TRBD1 (6 bases). Germline CDR1 is MNHEY and CDR2 is SVGAGI. CDR3 length: 14 residues. Trimming took off 6 bases at V and 5 bases at J, with 13 bases between the two ends.

The chain has TRBV2 and TRBJ1-2, with unresolved D. The CDR3 runs to 15 residues. Trimming cost V 2 bases and J 4 bases, with 14 bases left between them. CDR1 SNHLY and CDR2 FYNNEI come from the germline V gene. The CDR3 loop reads CASSEMEGSVYGYTF. In DNA form, the CDR3 reads TGTGCCAGCAGTGAAATGGAGGGTTCCGTCTATGGCTACACCTTC.

The CDR3 nucleotides are TGCGCCAGCAGGATCGTCCTGGGGGACAATGAGCAGTTCTTC. This gives the protein CASRIVLGDNEQFF. V and J are TRBV5-1 and TRBJ2-1, with D tentatively TRBD1 or TRBD2 (5 bases each). The CDR3 sequence is 14 residues long. The V and J ends lost 5 bases and 5 bases respectively, with 14 bases between them. CDR1 is SGHRS, CDR2 YFSETQ, per germline.

This chain links TRBV5-1 with TRBJ2-3; D call uncertain. This CDR3 is 16 amino acids long. Trimming removed 4 bases from V and 0 bases from J, with 15 bases in between. CDR1 is SGHRS and CDR2 is YFSETQ in the germline V gene. The CDR3 loop reads CASSTALKASTDTQYF. In DNA form, the CDR3 reads TGCGCCAGCAGCACCGCTTTAAAGGCGAGCACAGATACGCAGTATTTT.

The chain combines TRBV7-2 with TRBJ2-7, with 10 bases identical to TRBD2. This CDR3 region has 17 residues. After removal of 2 bases from V and 7 bases from J, the junction contained 14 bases not matched to a gene. Per germline, CDR1 SGHTA and CDR2 FQGNSA. The CDR3 DNA follows: TGTGCCAGCAGCTTATTTTCAGCTAGCGGGAGAAACGGGGAGCAGTACTTC. It translates to CASSLFSASGRNGEQYF.

This chain connects TRBV19 to TRBJ2-7; 7 bases are a match to TRBD1. Germline lookup yields CDR1 LNHDA and CDR2 SQIVND (reference sequence). The CDR3 covers 17 residues. The ends lost 4 bases at V and 0 bases at J; junction bases unmatched: 12. In DNA form, the CDR3 reads TGTGCCAGTAGTAAAGGAAACCGGGACAGCGGCTCCTACGAGCAGTACTTC. This sequence encodes CASSKGNRDSGSYEQYF.

This clone turned up a few times. The CDR3 does not end in the conserved phenylalanine or tryptophan, so this is likely a read error. It is unclear where the CDR3 begins or ends on the DNA, so no DNA is shown, and the CDR3 is as TCRdb lists it. The rearrangement joins TRBV7-8 to TRBJ2-7; the DNA was not compared with TRBD2, the D call given in the table. The CDR3 sequence runs 13 residues, both termini included. Germline CDR1 and CDR2: SGHVS and FQNEAQ. This CDR3 reads CASSLESTSGQTS.

This chain links TRBV7-9 with TRBJ1-4; weak D call: TRBD1 (6 bases). Trimming stripped 2 bases from V and 1 base from J, with 14 bases between. The CDR3 spans 17 residues. Germline V CDR1 and CDR2: SEHNR, FQNEAQ (reference sequence). Written as DNA, the CDR3 is TGTGCCAGCAGCTTAAAATGGCAGGGGTTAACTAATGAAAAACTGTTTTTT. Translating gives CASSLKWQGLTNEKLFF.

The rearrangement uses TRBV24-1 and TRBJ1-2; TRBD1 matches 8 bases. V was pared by 5 bases and J by 2 bases, with 9 bases of the junction left unmatched. From germline, CDR1 is KGHDR and CDR2 SFDVKD. This CDR3 has 16 amino acids. This chain's CDR3 is CATSGSGQGRNYGYTF. The CDR3 region has the DNA TGTGCCACCAGTGGGAGCGGACAGGGACGAAACTATGGCTACACCTTC.

This sequence joins TRBV7-3 and TRBJ2-1, with D unresolved. Germline assignment: CDR1 SGHTA and CDR2 FQGTGA. The CDR3 is made up of 15 amino acids. Deletions cut 2 bases from V and 1 base from J, with 9 bases between. The CDR3 sequence: CASSLSVGSYNEQFF. CDR3 DNA sequence: TGTGCCAGCAGCTTATCTGTTGGGTCCTACAATGAGCAGTTCTTC. Using reference TRBV7-3 and TRBJ2-1 for the parts outside the CDR3, the full variable domain is GAGVSQTPSNKVTEKGKYVELRCDPISGHTALYWYRQSLGQGPEFLIYFQGTGAADDSGLPNDRFFAVRPEGSVSTLKIQRTERGDSAVYLCASSLSVGSYNEQFFGPGTRLTVL.

The chain is built from TRBV4-1 and TRBJ2-3; D call uncertain. This CDR3 has 12 amino acids. Trimming shortened V by 1 base and J by 2 bases, and 1 base separated the two germline ends. The germline CDR1 and CDR2 sequences are MGHRA and YSYEKL. CDR3 region: CASSQVTDTQYF. CDR3 nucleotide sequence: TGCGCCAGCAGCCAAGTCACAGATACGCAGTATTTT.

V gene TRBV6-2 or TRBV6-3 combines with J gene TRBJ1-1; D ambiguous. V lost 4 bases to trimming and J lost 4 bases, with 7 bases between them. Germline V gene data show CDR1 as MNHEY and CDR2 as SVGEGT. The CDR3 is 12 amino acids. The CDR3 region has the DNA TGTGCCAGCAGTTTCAGGAGCACTGAAGCTTTCTTT. Its protein is CASSFRSTEAFF.

The gene calls are TRBV18 and TRBJ1-5, with TRBD1 identical over 9 bases. The CDR3 has 15 residues. Germline CDR1 KGHSH, CDR2 LQKENI. J gave up 6 bases and V 5 bases, and 8 bases lay outside the gene matches. CDR3 nucleotide sequence: TGTGCCAGCTCATCCGGGACAGGGAATAGTCAGCCCCAGCATTTT. Translation: CASSSGTGNSQPQHF.

The chain recombines TRBV18 with TRBJ1-5; 8 bases line up with TRBD1. The V gene end was trimmed by 3 bases and the J gene end by 6 bases; junction bases not matched to a gene: 4. The CDR3 has 14 amino acids. Germline values: CDR1 KGHSH, CDR2 LQKENI. The CDR3 DNA reads TGTGCCAGCTCACCCGGACAGGGTAGTCAGCCCCAGCATTTT. This codes for CASSPGQGSQPQHF.

The chain uses TRBV10-1 and TRBJ2-3; D possibly corresponds to TRBD2 (6 bases). The CDR3 is 14 amino acids. Germline CDR1 is WNHNN and CDR2 is SYGVQD (reference sequence). V gave up 8 bases and J gave up 5 bases, with 17 bases separating them. CDR3 sequence (DNA): TGCGCCAGCTCGGGGCGGGATTTGGGAGATACGCAGTATTTT. Its protein is CASSGRDLGDTQYF.